The 17 T cell receptor beta chains below all came from one sample that was sequenced in a study of shared clonotypes between healthy human individuals. The protocol was immunoSEQ multiplex PCR, while the TCRdb copy is restricted to in-frame clones and leaves out a portion. Seen here are around 1.4 million clones, about 98.5% observed once, and the top ten hold approximately 0.38%. The sample was naive CD4+ T cells sorted from blood. Documented subset: CD45RA+ positively selected. The receptor source for this set is a man aged 30 to 39 in good health.

V gene TRBV19 combines with J gene TRBJ2-5; D possibly corresponds to TRBD2 (5 bases). This CDR3 has 13 amino acids. Trimming removed 9 bases from V and 5 bases from J, with 16 bases in between. Per germline, CDR1 LNHDA and CDR2 SQIVND (reference sequence). CDR3 nucleotide sequence: TGTGCCAGCTCCCTAGCTCAGACGGAGACCCAGTACTTC. This sequence encodes CASSLAQTETQYF.

This sequence joins TRBV19 and TRBJ1-2, with D perhaps matching TRBD1 (5 bases). The germline gives CDR1 LNHDA, CDR2 SQIVND (reference sequence). V was clipped by 3 bases and J by 0 bases, with 14 bases between them. CDR3 length: 16 residues. For the CDR3, the DNA is TGTGCCAGTAGTATTGAGGGACCCTCCGCTAACTATGGCTACACCTTC. As protein: CASSIEGPSANYGYTF. Together with reference TRBV19 and TRBJ1-2, the CDR3 gives the full variable domain: DGGITQSPKYLFRKEGQNVTLSCEQNLNHDAMYWYRQDPGQGLRLIYYSQIVNDFQKGDIAEGYSVSREKKESFPLTVTSAQKNPTAFYLCASSIEGPSANYGYTFGSGTRLTVV.

CDR3: CASSELRQVWTSGSKNEQFF. CDR3 nucleotides: TGTGCCAGCAGTGAGCTAAGACAGGTTTGGACTAGCGGGAGTAAAAATGAGCAGTTCTTC. V gene TRBV2 combines with J gene TRBJ2-1, with TRBD2 matching over 13 bases. Germline CDR1 reads SNHLY; CDR2 reads FYNNEI. The ends lost 3 bases at V and 7 bases at J; junction bases unmatched: 18. The CDR3 covers 20 residues.

This sequence joins TRBV11-2 and TRBJ1-5, with TRBD1 matching 9 bases. Germline loops: CDR1 SGHAT, CDR2 FQNNGV. J lost 3 bases, V lost 5 bases, and 5 bases had no gene match. This CDR3 has 15 residues. The CDR3 DNA reads TGTGCCAGCAGCACGGACAGGGGCCTCAATCAGCCCCAGCATTTT. Encoded protein: CASSTDRGLNQPQHF.

The V call is TRBV6-6, the J call TRBJ1-5; a weak D match, TRBD1 (6 bases). The germline CDR1 and CDR2 sequences are MNHNY and SVGAGI (reference sequence). V lost 7 bases to trimming and J lost 3 bases, with 10 bases between them. CDR3 length: 13 residues. CDR3 in DNA: TGTGCCAGCACAGGGGTTTCCAATCAGCCCCAGCATTTT. This codes for CASTGVSNQPQHF.

Remarks on this clone: Distinct nucleotide sequences in the sample also encode this CDR3. The CDR3 here is CASSPTTTNEKLFF. The CDR3 DNA is TGTGCCAGCTCACCAACAACAACTAATGAAAAACTGTTTTTT. This chain uses TRBV18 with TRBJ1-4, with D unresolved. Trimming stripped 2 bases from V and 0 bases from J, with 4 bases between. CDR3 length: 14 residues. Looked up from germline, CDR1 is KGHSH and CDR2 is LQKENI.

The J gene is TRBJ1-4, the V gene TRBV18; 10 bases agree with TRBD1. The CDR3 totals 16 residues. Germline values: CDR1 KGHSH, CDR2 LQKENI. Germline trimming cut 0 bases from V and 8 bases from J; bases unmatched to any gene: 6. The CDR3 DNA reads TGTGCCAGCTCACCACCCTCCGGGACAGGGGAGGAAAAACTGTTTTTT. Protein product: CASSPPSGTGEEKLFF.

The rearrangement joins TRBV27 to TRBJ2-1; the D gene is possibly TRBD2 (6 bases). V shed 3 bases and J shed 4 bases, with 13 bases lying between them. Germline V gene lookup returns CDR1 MNHEY and CDR2 SMNVEV (reference sequence). CDR3 length: 15 residues. The CDR3 nucleotides read TGTGCCAGCAGTTTTACCCGGGAGATATACAATGAGCAGTTCTTC. It codes for CASSFTREIYNEQFF.

This chain links TRBV10-3 with TRBJ2-1; 14 positions agree with TRBD2. This CDR3 region has 15 residues. The germline V gene encodes CDR1 ENHRY and CDR2 SYGVKD. V gave up 6 bases and J gave up 8 bases; unmatched junction bases: 6. The CDR3 nucleotides read TGTGCCATCAGCACGACTAGCGGGAGGGTCTATGAGCAGTTCTTC. This gives the protein CAISTTSGRVYEQFF.

For this clone: In the same sample, other DNA sequences code for this CDR3. The V and J genes are TRBV20-1 and TRBJ1-5; D unresolved. CDR1 and CDR2 from the germline V gene are DFQATT and SNEGSKA (reference sequence). V shed 0 bases and J shed 7 bases, with 4 bases lying between them. The CDR3 runs 11 residues. The CDR3 region has the DNA TGCAGTGCTAGAGAAGGGCAGCCCCAGCATTTT. Translation: CSAREGQPQHF.

The chain combines TRBV9 with TRBJ2-1; 9 positions agree with TRBD2. This CDR3 region has 15 residues. The germline V gene encodes CDR1 SGDLS and CDR2 YYNGEE. V gave up 0 bases and J gave up 6 bases; unmatched junction bases: 4. This CDR3 is CASSVASGTLNEQFF. CDR3 sequence (DNA): TGTGCCAGCAGCGTAGCTAGCGGGACACTCAATGAGCAGTTCTTC.

As DNA, the CDR3 is TGTGCCAGCAGCTTTCTCTGGGTCGGTGAAAAACTGTTTTTT. As protein: CASSFLWVGEKLFF. The V call is TRBV5-5, the J call TRBJ1-4; no clear D. The germline CDR1 and CDR2 sequences are SGHKS and YYEKEE (reference sequence). V was pared by 2 bases and J by 7 bases, with 12 bases between. CDR3 length: 14 residues.

The CDR3 is CASSLIRQGDGYTF. The CDR3 DNA reads TGTGCCAGCAGTTTAATTCGGCAGGGGGATGGCTACACCTTC. J is TRBJ1-2 and V is TRBV28, with 7 bases that match TRBD1. The germline V gene has CDR1 MDHEN and CDR2 SYDVKM. With V trimmed by 2 bases and J by 6 bases, 6 bases remained unmatched. This CDR3 region has 14 residues.

This clone was counted a single time. V gene TRBV5-1 combines with J gene TRBJ2-3, with 12 bases that match TRBD1. This CDR3 contains 16 residues. V gave up 5 bases and J gave up 6 bases; unmatched junction bases: 10. CDR1 and CDR2 (germline): SGHRS, YFSETQ. DNA of the CDR3: TGCGCCAGCAGAGAGGGACAGGGGGCATTTTCGGATACGCAGTATTTT. It is translated as CASREGQGAFSDTQYF.

Details on this clone: Other DNA sequences of this sample code for an identical CDR3. This chain connects TRBV20-1 to TRBJ2-7; D not certain. The germline CDR1 and CDR2 sequences are DFQATT and SNEGSKA (reference sequence). Between the trimmed V and J ends, which lost 6 bases and 6 bases, there was a span of 9 bases. This CDR3 spans 10 amino acids. As DNA, the CDR3 is TGCAGTGCACTCCGGGCCGAGCAGTACTTC. Amino acid sequence: CSALRAEQYF.

This sequence joins TRBV10-3 and TRBJ1-1; D possibly corresponds to TRBD1 (5 bases). The CDR3 runs 14 residues. Germline loops: CDR1 ENHRY, CDR2 SYGVKD. The V and J ends lost 0 bases and 1 base respectively, with 6 bases between them. CDR3 bases: TGTGCCATCAGTGAGTCAGGGGAGAACACTGAAGCTTTCTTT. Protein sequence: CAISESGENTEAFF.

The V and J genes are TRBV25-1 and TRBJ2-2, with TRBD1 as a possible D gene (5 bases). V was clipped by 8 bases and J by 5 bases, with 12 bases between them. From germline, CDR1 is MGHDK and CDR2 SYGVNS. This CDR3 contains 13 residues. The CDR3 DNA reads as TGTGCCAGCCGTTGGACACCAACCGGGGAGCTGTTTTTT. This translates into CASRWTPTGELFF. The entire variable domain, with the rest obtained from reference TRBV25-1 and TRBJ2-2, is as follows: EADIYQTPRYLVIGTGKKITLECSQTMGHDKMYWYQQDPGMELHLIHYSYGVNSTEKGDLSSESTVSRIRTEHFPLTLESARPSHTSQYLCASRWTPTGELFFGEGSRLTVL.